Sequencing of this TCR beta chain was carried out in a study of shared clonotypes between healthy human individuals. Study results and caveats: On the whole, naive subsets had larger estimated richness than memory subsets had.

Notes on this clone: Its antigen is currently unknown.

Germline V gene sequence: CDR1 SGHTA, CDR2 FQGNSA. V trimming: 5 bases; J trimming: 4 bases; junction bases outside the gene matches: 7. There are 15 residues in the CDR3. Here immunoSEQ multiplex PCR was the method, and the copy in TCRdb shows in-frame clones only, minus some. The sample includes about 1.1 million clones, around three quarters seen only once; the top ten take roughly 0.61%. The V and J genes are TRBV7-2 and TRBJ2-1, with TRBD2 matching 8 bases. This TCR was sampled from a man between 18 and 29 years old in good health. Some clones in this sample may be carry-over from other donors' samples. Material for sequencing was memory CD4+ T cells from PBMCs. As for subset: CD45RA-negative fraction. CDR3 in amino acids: CASSQKTSEYNEQFF. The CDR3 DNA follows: TGTGCCAGCAGCCAAAAGACTAGCGAGTACAATGAGCAGTTCTTC.